The entry that follows covers one T cell receptor (beta chain) sequence. This receptor's antigen is unknown. No quality values exist for individual bases; no much larger clone is one base distant. The sample belongs to a study of T cells in Graves' hyperthyroidism and ophthalmopathy (dated by TCRdb to between 2017 and 2020). Regarding the research as a whole: Peripheral blood samples were taken at initial diagnosis, before any treatment was given. To identify TCR V-J signatures that set the groups apart, the researchers used a discovery cohort of 100 patients, made up of some 41 with Graves' ophthalmopathy and 57 with stable Graves' hyperthyroidism. Prospective prediction of ophthalmopathy was tested in an independent validation cohort of fewer than 20 hyperthyroidism patients and 15 to 17 patients who later progressed to ophthalmopathy. The 100 discovery patients were randomly split 7:3 into training and test sets. The study also compared thyroid tissue and blood T-cell repertoires from about 6 Graves' hyperthyroidism patients. After sampling, hyperthyroidism patients received methimazole starting at 30 mg daily, and ophthalmopathy patients received high-dose intravenous methylprednisolone. According to the paper, TCR Vbeta CDR3 sequencing was carried out on about 140 peripheral blood samples, which came from more than 40 ophthalmopathy, approximately 78 hyperthyroidism and roughly 17 progressor patients.

In the ophthalmopathy patients, disease was moderately to severely active, with a Clinical Activity Score of 3 or more, a NOSPECS grade of 4 or more, and a duration of less than 3 months. The study excluded patients with uncontrolled infections, other autoimmune diseases, pregnancy or lactation. Diagnoses were established on the basis of clinical symptoms, serum thyroxine and TRAb, thyroid ultrasound, and orbital computed tomography. PBMCs were separated from roughly 10 ml of fresh peripheral blood using Ficoll-Paque density gradient centrifugation. Trizol reagent was used to extract total RNA, and RNA quality was then checked on an Agilent 2100 Bioanalyzer. General findings and caveats noted by the study authors: In validation, the model predicted progression to ophthalmopathy with just under 71% sensitivity and approximately 72% specificity, a median of around six months before onset. No statistical method was used to fix the sample size in advance, and group allocation was not hidden from the investigators. Most expanded thyroid clonotypes (frequency above 0.001) were also found in blood, which suggests that blood repertoires may mirror thyroid immune responses. A 13 V-J signature model separated ophthalmopathy from stable hyperthyroidism, with approximately 87% sensitivity and roughly 82% specificity in cross-validation and 80%/75% in testing.

The TCR beta CDR3 regions were amplified from the RNA transcripts. A first-round RT-PCR of the TCR CDR3 used the HTBI primer set with the Qiagen OneStep RT-PCR kit. Libraries were constructed in a second round of multiplex PCR, after which size selection and purification were carried out. The libraries were sequenced on an Illumina HiSeq2000 using paired-end 100 bp reads. Processing in the source paper ran as follows. SOAPnuke was used to process the raw data, throwing out any read that contained adapters or uncalled bases, had a mean Phred below 15, or lacked an exact constant-primer or identifier match. High-quality paired reads were merged with COPE v1.2.5, and unique nucleotide sequences were defined as clonotypes. Clonotypes were aligned to IMGT TRBV, TRBD and TRBJ reference segments using MiTCR v1.1. Analysis was restricted to V-J combinations with a frequency above 0.0001, which covered 99.2% of repertoires. The TCS score was defined as F50 (clonal expansion) divided by E x V (chaos), with BLOSUM62-based TCRdist calculated between CDR3 peptides within each V-J. Welch's t-statistics and random forest reduced 500 to 550 V-J features to 13, which were used in a naive Bayes classifier (R e1071). Using fastp trimming at Q25 and MiXCR clonotype assembly, TCRdb reanalyzed the public sequencing data and kept in-frame beta chains. Entries that share a CDR3 protein sequence are merged under the most common genes and DNA. None of the V and J calls come from the authors' own analysis; TCRdb made them. The sample data list around 690,000 distinct CDR3 sequences, and roughly 20% of these were observed just once. The ten largest account for under 35% of the sample.

The CDR3 goes from the cysteine to the phenylalanine over 16 residues. Only the CDR3 portion is preserved as DNA: 48 bases, with reading frame beginning at the first base. Taken from the germline V gene (reference sequence), the CDR1 and CDR2 loops are DFQATT and SNEGSKA. V and J are trimmed by 0 bases and 1 base, and the gene matches miss 8 bases of the junction. The sequence came from a man under 40 with Graves' ophthalmopathy. The receptor chain draws on TRBV20-1 and TRBJ1-1; 7 nucleotides in the junction match TRBD1. The material sequenced was blood. The CDR3 reads as follows: CSARDLRQGSNTEAFF. The DNA reads as follows: TGCAGTGCTAGAGATCTACGACAGGGATCGAACACTGAAGCTTTCTTT.